This TCR beta chain was recovered during a study of blood T cell repertoires in COVID-19 (dated by TCRdb to about 2020). About the full investigation: Samples from collaborators originated in the United States, Italy and Spain and spanned both the acute and convalescent phases of COVID-19. The prospective study material was composed of cDNA or gDNA derived from T cells, B-cell-depleted T cells, or PBMCs. Deeply sampled blood TCRbeta repertoires from subjects exposed to, actively infected with, or recovered from COVID-19 were included in the dataset. The repertoires were released in a freely available public database intended as a resource for research on the immune response to SARS-CoV-2. The samples were drawn from the first 160 participants of the ongoing ImmuneRACE study and from 950 to 1,500 subjects provided by 6 global collaborators. The sample metadata nearly always contained a de-identified subject ID, COVID-19 status, age in years and sex. Where HLA class I and class II types were available, the types were taken from metadata supplied by the sample provider, not from assay-based typing.

Participants in the prospective study were enrolled through a virtual design, were aged about 18 to 100 years, and lived in under 25 United States geographic areas. In the prospective study, cohorts were assigned on the basis of participant-reported clinical history obtained from a screening survey and a study questionnaire. Exposed participants were defined as having been in contact with someone with a PCR-confirmed or clinician-diagnosed COVID-19 case within 2 weeks of study entry. In the prospective study, mobile phlebotomists collected whole blood, serum and a nasopharyngeal or oropharyngeal swab from each participant. Additional blood draws and questionnaires over a 2-month period could optionally be provided by prospective study participants. Blood samples from the prospective study were shipped frozen or at room temperature prior to DNA extraction. Taken from the germline V gene, the CDR1 and CDR2 loops are SGDLS and YYNGEE. The CDR3 runs 15 residues from the cysteine to the phenylalanine. Only CDR3 DNA is held: 45 bases, read in frame from base 1. Trimming removed 3 bases from V and 0 bases from J, leaving 7 bases between the germline ends.

The study at large found these results: How much clinical and demographic metadata was included differed by source and by participant, and the metadata was provided uncurated.

TCRbeta CDR3 regions were amplified from genomic DNA using the immunoSEQ Assay, a bias-controlled multiplex PCR. In the original analysis: The number of nucleated cells in each sample was estimated by amplification of reference gene primers within the assay. Sequence reads were collapsed and filtered to measure the absolute abundance of every unique TCRbeta CDR3 rearrangement. For each sample, productive Simpson clonality was calculated as the square root of Simpson's diversity index across productive rearrangements. What TCRdb holds here is the immuneACCESS table cut down to in-frame rearrangements. Part of the clones is not present; checked against another copy, under half of the missing clones reflect an unresolved V gene, and the others are unexplained. The D gene and trimming were derived from the DNA, and the V and J assignments and clone size from that table. The sample table records a few hundred thousand clones; about nine tenths of these occur just once. Roughly 2.9% of the sample goes to the ten largest clones.

As to this clone: Its antigen is unknown. No base qualities exist here, and no much larger clone lies one base off it.

The chain joins TRBV9 to TRBJ1-6, with no D gene named confidently. The sample taken for sequencing was PBMCs or T cells enriched from blood (not recorded which). This receptor was taken from a woman between 50 and 59 years old who had been exposed to COVID-19. The DNA sequence follows: TGTGCCAGCAGCGCCCTCAGCTCCTATAATTCACCCCTCCACTTT. It is translated as CASSALSSYNSPLHF.